Listed below are T cell receptor beta chains from one sample, sequenced in a study of T cells in Graves' hyperthyroidism and ophthalmopathy. TCRdb reprocessed the multiplex PCR reads via MiXCR and lists one record per CDR3 protein. Of 450,000 to 650,000 distinct CDR3 sequences listed, less than 25% are singletons. What was sequenced was blood. The receptor set was obtained from a man between 18 and 29 years old with Graves' hyperthyroidism. Both conserved end residues are part of each CDR3. The D gene is left open where the match is weak. Size tells how often a clone was seen (once, few, many) or the class of an expanded clone, and some rows leave it out.

clone_size	v_call	d_call	j_call	cdr3_nt	cdr3_aa
.	TRBV18	.	TRBJ2-7	TGTGCCAGCTCACCCCCGGGAACAGGTAACGAGCAGTACTTC	CASSPPGTGNEQYF
many	TRBV12-3/TRBV12-4	.	TRBJ1-2	TGTGCCAGCATGCCGGGGGTTAACTATGGCTACACCTTC	CASMPGVNYGYTF
many	TRBV10-3	.	TRBJ2-4	TGTGCCATCAGTGAGGTGGGGAACATTCAGTACTTC	CAISEVGNIQYF
few	TRBV19	TRBD1	TRBJ1-5	TGTGCCAGTAGTCCGGGGACAGTCAATCGGCCCCAGCATTTT	CASSPGTVNRPQHF
.	TRBV2	.	TRBJ1-2	TGTGCCAGCGGTAGGGAAGCCTATGGCTACACCTTC	CASGREAYGYTF
many	TRBV12-3/TRBV12-4	TRBD1	TRBJ1-1	TGTGCCAGCAGGACAGGGGGGACTGAAGCTTTCTTT	CASRTGGTEAFF
many	TRBV6-1	TRBD1	TRBJ2-5	TGTGCCAGCAACCGGGACAGGGAAGAGACCCAGTACTTC	CASNRDREETQYF
few	TRBV18	.	TRBJ2-7	TGTGCCAGCTCACCTGGGACGGATCGCTCCTACGAGCAGTACTTC	CASSPGTDRSYEQYF
many	TRBV7-2	.	TRBJ2-5	TGTGCCAGCAGCCCAAGGAGGGCGGCGCGGGAGACCCAGTACTTC	CASSPRRAARETQYF
many	TRBV24-1	.	TRBJ1-2	TGTGCCACCAGTGACCCCGGACGGAGCCTCTATGGCTACACCTTC	CATSDPGRSLYGYTF
many	TRBV6-5	.	TRBJ2-7	TGTGCCAGCAGTTACATCGGGACGGCTGGGGAGCAGTACTTC	CASSYIGTAGEQYF
.	TRBV27	.	TRBJ1-1	TGTGCCAGCAGTTGCGGGGTGGGGTCTGAAGCTTTCTTT	CASSCGVGSEAFF
few	TRBV7-8	.	TRBJ2-7	TGTGCCGGCAGCTTAGTAGCTCCAGGGTGGGCCTACGAGCAGTACTTC	CAGSLVAPGWAYEQYF
many	TRBV19	.	TRBJ2-5	TGTGCCAGTAGCCCGACAGGTCGAGTAGAGACCCAGTACTTC	CASSPTGRVETQYF
.	TRBV4-1	.	TRBJ1-5	TGCGCCAGCAGCCAGGGGACACAGAGCAATCAGCCCCAGCATTTT	CASSQGTQSNQPQHF
few	TRBV18	.	TRBJ1-1	TGTGCCAGCTCACCACCGGGGCGCCGGGACACTGAAGCTTTCTTT	CASSPPGRRDTEAFF
many	TRBV2	TRBD1	TRBJ1-6	TGTGCCAACTCCTTGGACAGGGGGCAGTCACCCCTCCACTTT	CANSLDRGQSPLHF
many	TRBV15	.	TRBJ2-4	TGTGCCACCAGCAGAGATGTAAGGGCCATTCAGTACTTC	CATSRDVRAIQYF
many	TRBV28	.	TRBJ1-1	TGTGCCAGCACCTCAAGAAGGAACACTGAAGCTTTCTTT	CASTSRRNTEAFF
.	TRBV28	TRBD2	TRBJ2-7	TGTGCCAGCAGGGATGAGCGGGAGAGAGGCGAGCAGTACTTC	CASRDERERGEQYF